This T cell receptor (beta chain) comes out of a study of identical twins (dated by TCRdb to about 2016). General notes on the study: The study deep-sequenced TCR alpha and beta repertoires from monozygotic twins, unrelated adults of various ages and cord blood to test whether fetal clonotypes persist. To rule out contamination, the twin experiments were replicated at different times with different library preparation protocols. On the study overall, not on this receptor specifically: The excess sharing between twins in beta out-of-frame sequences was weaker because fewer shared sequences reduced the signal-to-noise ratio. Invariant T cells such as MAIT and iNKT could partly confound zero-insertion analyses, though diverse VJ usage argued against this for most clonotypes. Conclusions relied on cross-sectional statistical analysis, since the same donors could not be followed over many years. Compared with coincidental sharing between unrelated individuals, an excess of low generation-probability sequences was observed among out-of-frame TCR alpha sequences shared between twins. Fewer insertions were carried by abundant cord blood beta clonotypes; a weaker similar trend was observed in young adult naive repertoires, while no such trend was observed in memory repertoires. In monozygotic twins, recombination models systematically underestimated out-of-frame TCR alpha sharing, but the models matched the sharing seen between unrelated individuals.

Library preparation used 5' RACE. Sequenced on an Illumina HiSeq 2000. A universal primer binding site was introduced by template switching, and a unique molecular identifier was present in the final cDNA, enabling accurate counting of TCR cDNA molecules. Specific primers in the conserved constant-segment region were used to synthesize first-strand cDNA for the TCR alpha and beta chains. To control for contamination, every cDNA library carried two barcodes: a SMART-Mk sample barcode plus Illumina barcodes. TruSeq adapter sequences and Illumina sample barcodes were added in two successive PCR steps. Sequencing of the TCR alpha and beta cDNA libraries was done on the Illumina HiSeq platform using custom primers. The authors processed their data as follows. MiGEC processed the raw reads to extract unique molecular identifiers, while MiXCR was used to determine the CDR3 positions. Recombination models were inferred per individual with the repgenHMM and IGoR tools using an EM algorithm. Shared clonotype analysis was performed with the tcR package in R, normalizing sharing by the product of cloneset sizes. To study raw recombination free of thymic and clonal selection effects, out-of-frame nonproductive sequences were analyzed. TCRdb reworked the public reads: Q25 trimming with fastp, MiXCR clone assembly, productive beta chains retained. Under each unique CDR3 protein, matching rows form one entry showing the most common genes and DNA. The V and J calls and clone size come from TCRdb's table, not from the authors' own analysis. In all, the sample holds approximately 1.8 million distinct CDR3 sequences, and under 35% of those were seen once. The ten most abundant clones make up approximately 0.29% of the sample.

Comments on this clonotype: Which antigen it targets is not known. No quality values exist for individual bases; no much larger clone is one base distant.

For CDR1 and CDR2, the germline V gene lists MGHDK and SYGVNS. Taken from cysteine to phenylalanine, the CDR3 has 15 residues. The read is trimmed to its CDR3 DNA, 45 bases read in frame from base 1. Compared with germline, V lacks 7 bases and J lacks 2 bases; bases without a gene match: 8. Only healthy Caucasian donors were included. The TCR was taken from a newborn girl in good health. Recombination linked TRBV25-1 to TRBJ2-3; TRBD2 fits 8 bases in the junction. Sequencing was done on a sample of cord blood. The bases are TGTGCCAGCAACGGCGGGAGGTCCTCCACAGATACGCAGTATTTT. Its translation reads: CASNGGRSSTDTQYF.